Presented here are 29 T cell receptor beta chains from one specimen sequenced in a study of blood T cell repertoires in COVID-19. Generated by immunoSEQ multiplex PCR, the TCRdb table keeps only in-frame clones and is missing some. This sample yields fewer than 75,000 clones, of which roughly three quarters are seen a single time; roughly 6% belongs to the top ten. Sample: peripheral blood. The receptor source for this set is a woman in her fifties or sixties with acute or convalescent COVID-19.

This rearrangement joins TRBV19 to TRBJ2-1; perhaps TRBD2 as D (6 bases). The CDR3 extends over 11 amino acids. Trimming removed 6 bases from V and 10 bases from J, with 10 bases in between. The germline V gene encodes CDR1 LNHDA and CDR2 SQIVND (reference sequence). CDR3 loop: CASSRRGEQFF. For the CDR3, the DNA is TGTGCCAGTAGCCGGAGGGGAGAGCAGTTCTTC.

A few counts support this clone. V and J are TRBV5-5 and TRBJ2-3, with 11 bases aligning to TRBD2. The CDR3 is 17 residues long. The junction had 7 bases not matched to a gene; V was cut back by 4 bases and J by 0 bases. CDR1 is SGHKS, CDR2 YYEKEE, per germline (reference sequence). This CDR3 is CASSLGLAGLSTDTQYF. The CDR3 nucleotides are TGTGCCAGCAGCCTAGGACTAGCGGGCCTCAGCACAGATACGCAGTATTTT.

This sequence joins TRBV28 and TRBJ2-1, with D perhaps matching TRBD1 (7 bases). The CDR3 covers 18 residues. Germline assignment: CDR1 MDHEN and CDR2 SYDVKM. Trimming shortened V by 2 bases and J by 8 bases, and 25 bases separated the two germline ends. As DNA, the CDR3 is TGTGCCAGCAGTTTACCCAAAGACAGGGTGGGACTTCAGGATGAGCAGTTCTTC. This codes for CASSLPKDRVGLQDEQFF. The full variable domain, its missing parts supplied by reference TRBV28 and TRBJ2-1, is DVKVTQSSRYLVKRTGEKVFLECVQDMDHENMFWYRQDPGLGLRLIYFSYDVKMKEKGDIPEGYSVSREKKERFSLILESASTNQTSMYLCASSLPKDRVGLQDEQFFGPGTRLTVL.

This chain connects TRBV5-6 to TRBJ1-2; TRBD1 agrees at 8 bases. J gave up 4 bases and V 5 bases, and 22 bases lay outside the gene matches. Germline lookup yields CDR1 SGHDT and CDR2 YYEEEE. CDR3 size: 19 residues. The CDR3 DNA reads as TGTGCCAGCAGTTTGAGGGTGACAGGGGCCCCAGTATTAGGCTATGGCTACACCTTC. Residues: CASSLRVTGAPVLGYGYTF.

This rearrangement joins TRBV7-2 to TRBJ2-1; 12 bases fit TRBD2. The junction had 4 bases not matched to a gene; V was cut back by 0 bases and J by 7 bases. Germline CDR1 is SGHTA and CDR2 is FQGNSA. The CDR3 is made up of 16 amino acids. Written as DNA, the CDR3 is TGTGCCAGCAGCTTAGCGGTCCTAGCGGGGGGGAATGAGCAGTTCTTC. Translation gives CASSLAVLAGGNEQFF.

The gene calls are TRBV3-1 (or the pseudogene TRBV3-2) and TRBJ2-7; D may be TRBD1 (6 bases). The germline gives CDR1 LGHDT, CDR2 YNNKEL (reference sequence). CDR3 length: 14 amino acids. Trimming stripped 4 bases from V and 0 bases from J, with 10 bases between. This chain's CDR3 is CASSRTASSYEQYF. The CDR3 DNA sequence: TGTGCCAGCAGCCGGACAGCGAGCTCCTACGAGCAGTACTTC.

V gene TRBV7-2 combines with J gene TRBJ2-7; D gene uncertain. Germline CDR1 is SGHTA and CDR2 is FQGNSA. The CDR3 has 14 residues. V lost 0 bases and J lost 3, with 9 bases in between. The CDR3 reads CASSLAQFGYEQYF. CDR3 sequence (DNA): TGTGCCAGCAGCTTAGCGCAATTCGGCTACGAGCAGTACTTC.

The chain recombines TRBV6-2 or TRBV6-3 with TRBJ2-7; 11 bases map to TRBD2. Germline CDR1 and CDR2: MNHEY and SVGEGT. The CDR3 runs 16 residues. The ends lost 0 bases at V and 2 bases at J; junction bases unmatched: 3. DNA for the CDR3: TGTGCCAGCAGTTACTCGCCTAGCGGGGGGACCTACGAGCAGTACTTC. This sequence encodes CASSYSPSGGTYEQYF.

The V gene is TRBV6-5, the J gene TRBJ1-5; 7 bases are a match to TRBD1. This CDR3 comprises 14 residues. Trimming at V came to 6 bases and at J to 3 bases, leaving 5 bases not matched to a gene. CDR1 and CDR2 from the germline V gene are MNHEY and SVGAGI. The CDR3 reads CASRETGYNQPQHF. DNA of the CDR3: TGTGCCAGCAGAGAGACAGGGTACAATCAGCCCCAGCATTTT.

This clone has more than one count but fewer than ten. V usage is TRBV5-1 and J usage is TRBJ2-7; D is uncertain. V shed 0 bases and J shed 3 bases, with 10 bases lying between them. The germline V gene has CDR1 SGHRS and CDR2 YFSETQ. The CDR3 length is 14 residues. The CDR3 region has the DNA TGCGCCAGCAGCTTGGCCGCGACATTCTACGAGCAGTACTTC. Translating it yields CASSLAATFYEQYF.

V usage is TRBV28 and J usage is TRBJ1-1; D is unresolved. Looked up from germline, CDR1 is MDHEN and CDR2 is SYDVKM. The CDR3 totals 12 residues. V lost 6 bases, J lost 6 bases, and 11 bases lay in between. DNA for the CDR3: TGTGCCAGCAGCCTTAAGACATCTGAAGCTTTCTTT. Translating it yields CASSLKTSEAFF. Variable domain in full (rest from reference TRBV28 and TRBJ1-1): DVKVTQSSRYLVKRTGEKVFLECVQDMDHENMFWYRQDPGLGLRLIYFSYDVKMKEKGDIPEGYSVSREKKERFSLILESASTNQTSMYLCASSLKTSEAFFGQGTRLTVV.

Sample share makes this clone medium-sized. The chain has TRBV19 and TRBJ1-5, with a possible D match to TRBD1 (5 bases). The V gene lost 7 bases and the J gene lost 9 bases, with 16 bases spanning the gap. CDR3 size: 13 residues. CDR1 and CDR2 from the germline V gene are LNHDA and SQIVND (reference sequence). The CDR3 reads CASTDRGSGPQHF. In DNA, the CDR3 is TGTGCCAGTACTGACAGAGGATCAGGGCCCCAGCATTTT.

V and J are TRBV5-1 and TRBJ2-2, with a possible D match to TRBD1 (6 bases). This CDR3 has 15 amino acids. Between the trimmed V and J ends, which lost 0 bases and 3 bases, there was a span of 9 bases. Germline V lookup: CDR1 SGHRS, CDR2 YFSETQ. CDR3 DNA sequence: TGCGCCAGCAGCTTGGGGACAGATTACACCGGGGAGCTGTTTTTT. This encodes CASSLGTDYTGELFF.

The chain couples TRBV5-1 to TRBJ2-7, with no clear D. This CDR3 is built from 20 residues. Germline V gene sequence: CDR1 SGHRS, CDR2 YFSETQ. The ends were cut back, 4 bases at V and 0 bases at J, with 29 bases in the middle. This CDR3 reads CASSPSGIVSISSSSYEQYF. The CDR3 region has the DNA TGCGCCAGCAGCCCATCCGGTATCGTGAGTATTAGTTCCTCCTCCTACGAGCAGTACTTC.

The chain has TRBV5-6 and TRBJ2-7; D is unresolved. The CDR3 spans 12 residues. The V and J ends lost 2 bases and 5 bases respectively, with 8 bases between them. CDR1 is SGHDT, CDR2 YYEEEE, per germline. CDR3 amino acids: CASSFPSHEQYF. DNA for the CDR3: TGTGCCAGCAGCTTTCCGAGCCACGAGCAGTACTTC. The entire variable domain, with the rest obtained from reference TRBV5-6 and TRBJ2-7, is as follows: DAGVTQSPTHLIKTRGQQVTLRCSPKSGHDTVSWYQQALGQGPQFIFQYYEEEERQRGNFPDRFSGHQFPNYSSELNVNALLLGDSALYLCASSFPSHEQYFGPGTRLTVT.

The rearrangement uses TRBV19 and TRBJ2-7; possible D gene TRBD2, 6 bases. The germline gives CDR1 LNHDA, CDR2 SQIVND (reference sequence). CDR3 size: 14 residues. Trimming stripped 1 base from V and 0 bases from J, with 7 bases between. CDR3 residues: CASSIGGVSYEQYF. The CDR3 DNA sequence: TGTGCCAGTAGTATAGGCGGGGTCTCCTACGAGCAGTACTTC. Together with reference TRBV19 and TRBJ2-7, the CDR3 gives the full variable domain: DGGITQSPKYLFRKEGQNVTLSCEQNLNHDAMYWYRQDPGQGLRLIYYSQIVNDFQKGDIAEGYSVSREKKESFPLTVTSAQKNPTAFYLCASSIGGVSYEQYFGPGTRLTVT.

The chain employs TRBV3-1 (or the pseudogene TRBV3-2) and TRBJ2-2, with D perhaps matching TRBD2 (7 bases). The CDR3 is 15 amino acids. V was clipped by 5 bases and J by 5 bases, with 15 bases between them. In germline, CDR1 is LGHDT, CDR2 YNNKEL (reference sequence). Here the CDR3 DNA reads TGTGCCAGCAGCTCCCGGGGGCGGGGGACCGGGGAGCTGTTTTTT. It codes for CASSSRGRGTGELFF.

This clone was seen only once. The chain employs TRBV7-9 and TRBJ1-3; D is perhaps TRBD1 (5 bases). Germline V gene sequence: CDR1 SEHNR, CDR2 FQNEAQ (reference sequence). The CDR3 totals 14 residues. The V end lost 5 bases, the J end lost 3 bases, and 11 bases lay between the germline ends. CDR3 in amino acids: CASSPSGIGNTIYF. The CDR3 nucleotides read TGTGCCAGCAGCCCCTCAGGGATTGGAAACACCATATATTTT.

The chain carries TRBV9 and TRBJ2-5; 7 bases are shared with TRBD2. The germline V gene has CDR1 SGDLS and CDR2 YYNGEE. J gave up 7 bases and V 7 bases, and 10 bases lay outside the gene matches. The CDR3 runs to 13 residues. The CDR3 nucleotides are TGTGCCAGCGGGACGGGGGGAGGAGGGACCCAGTACTTC. Its protein product is CASGTGGGGTQYF.

This chain joins TRBV18 and TRBJ2-7; 8 bases are shared with TRBD1. The V segment lost 3 bases and the J segment 0 bases; nucleotides outside the gene matches: 7. This CDR3 has 16 amino acids. Germline V gives CDR1 KGHSH, CDR2 LQKENI. Written as DNA, the CDR3 is TGTGCCAGCTCACCTTCAGGGGGCGCTGGCTCCTACGAGCAGTACTTC. Translation: CASSPSGGAGSYEQYF.

J is TRBJ1-5 and V is TRBV4-1, with D perhaps TRBD1 (6 bases). The CDR3 has 16 residues. Trimming shortened V by 1 base and J by 3 bases, and 13 bases separated the two germline ends. From germline, CDR1 is MGHRA and CDR2 YSYEKL. CDR3 region: CASSQAIRGPNQPQHF. The CDR3 DNA is TGCGCCAGCAGCCAAGCTATCAGGGGCCCCAATCAGCCCCAGCATTTT.

This clone was counted a few times. The chain combines TRBV24-1 with TRBJ1-5, with D perhaps TRBD1 (5 bases). V gave up 10 bases and J gave up 7 bases, with 22 bases separating them. Germline V lookup: CDR1 KGHDR, CDR2 SFDVKD. The CDR3 is 15 residues long. The CDR3 sequence is CATNPRGDARQPQHF. CDR3 coding DNA: TGTGCCACAAACCCCCGGGGGGACGCGAGGCAGCCCCAGCATTTT.

This clone was observed a handful of times. V usage is TRBV7-9 and J usage is TRBJ1-2; TRBD1 matches 7 bases. The germline gives CDR1 SEHNR, CDR2 FQNEAQ (reference sequence). This CDR3 spans 13 amino acids. V was clipped by 3 bases and J by 9 bases; unmatched bases: 7. Written as DNA, the CDR3 is TGTGCCAGCAGCTTGGCGCAGGGGGTGAGCTACACCTTC. Residues: CASSLAQGVSYTF.

The chain recombines TRBV7-8 with TRBJ1-5; TRBD1 aligns across 8 bases. Germline assignment: CDR1 SGHVS and CDR2 FQNEAQ. The CDR3 runs 15 residues. Trimming at V came to 0 bases and at J to 5 bases, leaving 3 bases not matched to a gene. The CDR3 nucleotides are TGTGCCAGCAGCTTAGCCGGGACAGGTTATCAGCCCCAGCATTTT. It yields the protein CASSLAGTGYQPQHF.

This clone occurred once. V usage is TRBV25-1 and J usage is TRBJ2-6; 7 bases match TRBD1. With V trimmed by 2 bases and J by 2 bases, 0 bases remained unmatched. There are 15 residues in the CDR3. Germline values: CDR1 MGHDK, CDR2 SYGVNS. The CDR3 region is CASSETGAGANVLTF. In DNA form, the CDR3 reads TGTGCCAGCAGTGAAACAGGGGCTGGGGCCAACGTCCTGACTTTC.

The chain has TRBV6-4 and TRBJ2-7, with 9 nucleotides matching TRBD1. V shed 0 bases, J shed 0 bases, and the junction held 9 bases outside the gene matches. Germline CDR1 reads MRHNA; CDR2 reads SNTAGT. The CDR3 length is 18 residues. The DNA for the CDR3 is TGTGCCAGCAGTGACTCGGGACAGGGCCCGGATAGCTCCTACGAGCAGTACTTC. Amino acid sequence: CASSDSGQGPDSSYEQYF.

The CDR3 DNA sequence: TGTGCCAGCTCAGGCGACGGACAGCCAGGCTACACCTTC. Residues: CASSGDGQPGYTF. The V gene is TRBV18, the J gene TRBJ1-2; maybe TRBD1 (6 bases). Germline V gene data show CDR1 as KGHSH and CDR2 as LQKENI. This CDR3 has 13 amino acids. V was trimmed by 5 bases and J by 8 bases, leaving 15 bases between them. The full variable domain, in which reference TRBV18 and TRBJ1-2 provide the parts outside the CDR3, is NAGVMQNPRHLVRRRGQEARLRCSPMKGHSHVYWYRQLPEEGLKFMVYLQKENIIDESGMPKERFSAEFPKEGPSILRIQQVVRGDSAAYFCASSGDGQPGYTFGSGTRLTVV.

On this clone itself: At one of its ends the junction is not consistent with the germline gene, which may arise from a read error. V is TRBV28 and J is TRBJ1-1, with TRBD1 matching over 10 bases. CDR1 is MDHEN, CDR2 SYDVKM, per germline. The CDR3 spans 14 residues. Here the CDR3 reads CASTPGQGFTEAFF. The CDR3 bases are TGTGCAAGCACCCCGGGACAGGGGTTCACTGAAGCTTTCTTT.

The rearrangement uses TRBV24-1 and TRBJ2-5, with 7 bases identical to TRBD2. Germline assignment: CDR1 KGHDR and CDR2 SFDVKD. V lost 4 bases to trimming and J lost 5 bases; unmatched junction nucleotides: 9. The CDR3 has 15 residues. The CDR3 DNA is TGTGCCACCAGTGACTGGTCGGGGGGTCGGGAGACCCAGTACTTC. This sequence encodes CATSDWSGGRETQYF.